Listed here are 5 T cell receptor beta chains from one sample, sequenced in a study of blood T cell repertoires in COVID-19. Sequenced by immunoSEQ multiplex PCR; TCRdb stores in-frame clones only, minus some. The table records some 150,000 clones, approximately 86% of them present only once. Material: peripheral blood. Every receptor here comes from an older woman with acute or convalescent COVID-19.

The V call is TRBV10-3, the J call TRBJ1-6; D might be TRBD1 (6 bases). Germline V gene lookup returns CDR1 ENHRY and CDR2 SYGVKD. CDR3 size: 15 residues. The V end lost 0 bases, the J end lost 14 bases, and 17 bases lay between the germline ends. This CDR3 is CAISESRSGERTLHF. The CDR3 DNA is TGTGCCATCAGTGAGTCGAGGTCAGGGGAAAGGACCCTCCACTTT.

The genes are TRBV6-5 and TRBJ1-2, with 9 bases aligning to TRBD1. CDR1 is MNHEY, CDR2 SVGAGI, per germline. V trimming: 0 bases; J trimming: 4 bases; junction bases outside the gene matches: 0. This CDR3 spans 14 amino acids. The CDR3 here is CASSYSQGAYGYTF. Here the CDR3 DNA reads TGTGCCAGCAGTTACTCACAGGGGGCCTATGGCTACACCTTC.

This rearrangement joins TRBV7-8 to TRBJ2-5; 9 nucleotides match TRBD1. Germline V gene data show CDR1 as SGHVS and CDR2 as FQNEAQ. The CDR3 has 16 amino acids. The V and J ends lost 6 bases and 5 bases, in that order; junction bases with no gene match: 13. The CDR3 region has the DNA TGTGCCAGCAGACGGGAGCGGACAGGGGTTTGGGAGACCCAGTACTTC. Translation gives CASRRERTGVWETQYF.

The rearrangement uses TRBV5-1 and TRBJ2-7; 12 bases agree with TRBD1. With 6 bases clipped from V and 5 bases from J, the junction kept 12 bases outside the gene matches. The CDR3 has 16 amino acids. Germline V lookup: CDR1 SGHRS, CDR2 YFSETQ. The DNA of the CDR3 is TGCGCCAGCACCATACTACCGGGACAGGGGGCCAACGAGCAGTACTTC. Its protein product is CASTILPGQGANEQYF. Looking up the rest from reference TRBV5-1 and TRBJ2-7 gives the full variable domain: KAGVTQTPRYLIKTRGQQVTLSCSPISGHRSVSWYQQTPGQGLQFLFEYFSETQRNKGNFPGRFSGRQFSNSRSEMNVSTLELGDSALYLCASTILPGQGANEQYFGPGTRLTVT.

The genes are TRBV20-1 and TRBJ2-7, with 11 bases fitting TRBD2. CDR1 is DFQATT and CDR2 is SNEGSKA in the germline V gene (reference sequence). J was trimmed by 5 bases and V by 3 bases; bases with no gene match: 9. This CDR3 has 15 amino acids. CDR3: CSASLGTSGGDEQYF. The CDR3 DNA reads as TGCAGTGCTAGTCTAGGGACTAGCGGAGGCGACGAGCAGTACTTC.